One and the same sample provided the 25 T cell receptor beta chains below, sequenced in a study of OX40 agonist ivuxolimab in advanced cancers. TCRdb's table, derived via immunoSEQ multiplex PCR, lists solely in-frame clones and lacks some. The sample yields approximately 82,000 clones, around 94% seen once. Sequences were derived from CD4+ or CD8+ T cells sorted from blood, sampled in a trial of the OX40 agonist ivuxolimab. These receptors were obtained from an adult with an advanced solid tumor such as melanoma, head and neck, liver or kidney cancer.

This clone was observed a few times. The chain joins TRBV6-1 to TRBJ1-5; D perhaps matches TRBD1 (5 bases). The V end was cut by 2 bases, the J end by 0 bases, with 8 bases between. The CDR3 runs to 15 residues. Germline V gene sequence: CDR1 MNHNS, CDR2 SASEGT. CDR3 in amino acids: CASSERGHSNQPQHF. The CDR3 coding sequence is TGTGCCAGCAGTGAAAGGGGTCATAGCAATCAGCCCCAGCATTTT.

The rearrangement uses TRBV27 and TRBJ2-2, with TRBD1 identical over 11 bases. The V segment lost 6 bases and the J segment 8 bases; nucleotides outside the gene matches: 11. Germline V gives CDR1 MNHEY, CDR2 SMNVEV (reference sequence). CDR3 length: 16 residues. This CDR3 is CASRPPGQGVWGELFF. The DNA for the CDR3 is TGTGCCAGCAGGCCCCCGGGACAGGGGGTATGGGGGGAGCTGTTTTTT.

This rearrangement joins TRBV12-5 to TRBJ2-5; possibly TRBD2 for D (5 bases). V was pared by 7 bases and J by 1 base, with 10 bases between. CDR1 LGHNT and CDR2 FRNRAP come from the germline V gene. The CDR3 runs to 13 residues. The CDR3 bases are TGTGCTAGTGAGGGCGGGTTCCAAGAGACCCAGTACTTC. It codes for CASEGGFQETQYF.

The V call is TRBV6-5, the J call TRBJ1-2, with D perhaps matching TRBD1 (5 bases). The CDR3 sequence is 12 residues long. Germline loops: CDR1 MNHEY, CDR2 SVGAGI. Trimming stripped 5 bases from V and 4 bases from J, with 8 bases between. The CDR3 spells CASSGDRYGYTF. The CDR3 bases are TGTGCCAGCAGTGGGGACCGCTATGGCTACACCTTC.

The chain uses TRBV19 and TRBJ1-5, with TRBD1 matching over 11 bases. The CDR3 extends over 16 amino acids. Germline V lookup: CDR1 LNHDA, CDR2 SQIVND (reference sequence). The V segment lost 1 base and the J segment 7 bases; nucleotides outside the gene matches: 6. This chain's CDR3 is CASSIGTGGPPQPQHF. CDR3 sequence (DNA): TGTGCCAGTAGTATAGGGACAGGGGGCCCTCCCCAGCCCCAGCATTTT.

The rearrangement joins TRBV5-1 to TRBJ2-7; no reliable D call. CDR1 and CDR2 from the germline V gene are SGHRS and YFSETQ. The V gene lost 0 bases and the J gene lost 2 bases, with 6 bases spanning the gap. The CDR3 is 13 amino acids. CDR3: CASSLGAAYEQYF. DNA for the CDR3: TGCGCCAGCAGCTTGGGGGCTGCCTACGAGCAGTACTTC.

The chain combines TRBV6-1 with TRBJ2-5, with no clear D. V was clipped by 5 bases and J by 5 bases, with 9 bases between them. Germline CDR1 and CDR2: MNHNS and SASEGT. CDR3 length equals 12 residues. In DNA, the CDR3 is TGTGCCAGCAGTCTTGCTGAGGAGACCCAGTACTTC. Residues: CASSLAEETQYF.

This clone was counted once. The J gene is TRBJ1-1, the V gene TRBV9; the D is unclear. The germline gives CDR1 SGDLS, CDR2 YYNGEE. CDR3 length equals 15 residues. The V end lost 4 bases, the J end lost 3 bases, and 16 bases lay between the germline ends. The CDR3 reads CASSTGRASYTEAFF. CDR3 bases: TGTGCCAGCAGCACCGGACGGGCTTCTTACACTGAAGCTTTCTTT.

The chain uses TRBV7-9 and TRBJ2-3, with TRBD1 identical over 7 bases. This CDR3 has 16 residues. The V gene end was trimmed by 5 bases and the J gene end by 0 bases; junction bases not matched to a gene: 8. Germline lookup yields CDR1 SEHNR and CDR2 FQNEAQ (reference sequence). CDR3 sequence reads: CASSLGTQGSTDTQYF. The DNA for the CDR3 is TGTGCCAGCAGCCTAGGAACACAGGGGAGCACAGATACGCAGTATTTT. Looking up the rest from reference TRBV7-9 and TRBJ2-3 gives the full variable domain: DTGVSQNPRHKITKRGQNVTFRCDPISEHNRLYWYRQTLGQGPEFLTYFQNEAQLEKSRLLSDRFSAERPKGSFSTLEIQRTEQGDSAMYLCASSLGTQGSTDTQYFGPGTRLTVL.

The chain combines TRBV7-9 with TRBJ1-1, with 8 bases aligning to TRBD1. The V gene end was trimmed by 1 base and the J gene end by 6 bases; junction bases not matched to a gene: 4. Looked up from germline, CDR1 is SEHNR and CDR2 is FQNEAQ (reference sequence). The CDR3 extends over 14 amino acids. The CDR3 sequence: CASSLGPGGSEAFF. CDR3 in DNA: TGTGCCAGCAGCTTAGGGCCAGGGGGCTCTGAAGCTTTCTTT.

The rearrangement links TRBV5-5 to TRBJ2-7; TRBD1 or TRBD2 may be the D gene (5 bases each). Germline V gives CDR1 SGHKS, CDR2 YYEKEE (reference sequence). The CDR3 runs 12 residues. V was clipped by 3 bases and J by 4 bases, with 8 bases between them. The CDR3 is CASSSREYEQYF. The CDR3 nucleotides read TGTGCCAGCAGCTCCAGGGAGTACGAGCAGTACTTC.

This chain joins TRBV27 and TRBJ1-5; possibly TRBD1 for D (5 bases). CDR1 is MNHEY, CDR2 SMNVEV, per germline (reference sequence). V lost 3 bases and J 7 bases, leaving 10 bases between the germline ends. The CDR3 is made up of 13 amino acids. For the CDR3, the DNA is TGTGCCAGCAGTTTGGGGTCAGGGCAGCCCCAGCATTTT. Its translation is CASSLGSGQPQHF.

The genes are TRBV23-1 and TRBJ2-5; D call uncertain. TRBJ2-7 matches the DNA end more closely, so the J call is doubtful. TRBV23-1 belongs to the ORF category, with a function that is uncertain. The length of the CDR3 is 15 residues. The CDR3 sequence is CASSQWAAGYYEQYF. The CDR3 DNA follows: TGCGCCAGCAGTCAATGGGCGGCTGGGTACTACGAGCAGTACTTC.

This clone was seen just once. The V call is TRBV7-9, the J call TRBJ1-3; TRBD1 aligns across 7 bases. J was trimmed by 0 bases and V by 5 bases; bases with no gene match: 4. The V gene's germline CDR1 is SEHNR and CDR2 FQNEAQ (reference sequence). The CDR3 runs 15 residues. The DNA for the CDR3 is TGTGCCAGCAGCGACCGACAGGGCTCTGGAAACACCATATATTTT. This sequence encodes CASSDRQGSGNTIYF.

The rearrangement links TRBV4-3 to TRBJ1-1, with D perhaps matching TRBD1 (6 bases). CDR1 is LGHNA and CDR2 is YSLEER in the germline V gene. The germline V and J ends were trimmed by 1 base and 2 bases, with 8 bases remaining between them. The CDR3 has 14 amino acids. The chain's CDR3 is CASSQAGDNTEAFF. CDR3 sequence (DNA): TGCGCCAGCAGCCAAGCAGGGGATAACACTGAAGCTTTCTTT.

The CDR3 DNA is TGTGCCAGCAGTCACAGACAGGGGGCTAACTATGGCTACACCTTC. Amino acid sequence: CASSHRQGANYGYTF. The chain couples TRBV27 to TRBJ1-2; 9 bases agree with TRBD1. The CDR3 is made up of 15 amino acids. Germline V gives CDR1 MNHEY, CDR2 SMNVEV (reference sequence). V lost 5 bases, J lost 0 bases, and 4 bases stayed unmatched.

The chain links TRBV19 to TRBJ1-1, with D uncertain. Germline CDR1 and CDR2: LNHDA and SQIVND (reference sequence). The CDR3 totals 15 residues. Trimming cost V 7 bases and J 0 bases, with 15 bases left between them. CDR3 sequence (DNA): TGTGCCAGTAATCGGCCCTATACCATGAACACTGAAGCTTTCTTT. Protein sequence: CASNRPYTMNTEAFF.

This chain uses TRBV7-9 with TRBJ2-3; possible D gene TRBD2, 5 bases. V was pared by 5 bases and J by 2 bases, with 17 bases between. Per the germline V gene, CDR1 is SEHNR and CDR2 is FQNEAQ (reference sequence). The CDR3 totals 16 residues. CDR3 sequence: CASSPRPSRFTDTQYF. CDR3 bases: TGTGCCAGCAGCCCCCGGCCTAGCAGATTCACAGATACGCAGTATTTT.

This clone was counted a single time. This chain connects TRBV6-5 to TRBJ2-7; D is possibly TRBD1 (6 bases). Germline loops: CDR1 MNHEY, CDR2 SVGAGI. V lost 2 bases and J 2 bases, leaving 13 bases between the germline ends. The CDR3 loop spans 15 amino acids. The CDR3 sequence: CASSYQGPLPYEQYF. In DNA, the CDR3 is TGTGCCAGCAGTTACCAGGGGCCTCTCCCCTACGAGCAGTACTTC.

The chain uses TRBV2 and TRBJ2-7; D is possibly TRBD2 (8 bases). Looked up from germline, CDR1 is SNHLY and CDR2 is FYNNEI. The CDR3 has 18 residues. V shed 0 bases and J shed 5 bases, with 23 bases lying between them. The CDR3 bases are TGTGCCAGCAGTGAAGCGCAGGGGGACCGTTGGCGGGAGGACGAGCAGTACTTC. Its protein product is CASSEAQGDRWREDEQYF.

The chain links TRBV2 to TRBJ1-1, with D perhaps TRBD1 (5 bases). There are 14 residues in the CDR3. Trimming shortened V by 8 bases and J by 0 bases, and 13 bases separated the two germline ends. CDR1 is SNHLY, CDR2 FYNNEI, per germline. In DNA, the CDR3 is TGTGCCAGCGACGGGGCAAATATGAACACTGAAGCTTTCTTT. Its protein product is CASDGANMNTEAFF.

The rearrangement joins TRBV27 to TRBJ2-3, with a tentative D call TRBD2 (5 bases). The CDR3 has 17 residues. The V end lost 3 bases, the J end lost 6 bases, and 22 bases lay between the germline ends. CDR1 is MNHEY and CDR2 is SMNVEV in the germline V gene (reference sequence). The CDR3 spells CASSFLPPPSYTDTQYF. The DNA for the CDR3 is TGTGCCAGCAGTTTCTTACCCCCCCCTAGCTATACGGATACGCAGTATTTT.

The chain uses TRBV6-5 and TRBJ2-2; a possible D gene is TRBD1 (5 bases). The CDR3 is made up of 13 amino acids. Germline CDR1 reads MNHEY; CDR2 reads SVGAGI. Trimming pared 2 bases from V and 7 bases from J, leaving 8 bases between. CDR3 amino acids: CASSYGHIGELFF. In DNA form, the CDR3 reads TGTGCCAGCAGTTACGGACACATCGGGGAGCTGTTTTTT.

This chain links TRBV2 with TRBJ2-1; D could derive from TRBD1 or TRBD2 (5 bases each). The CDR3 is 14 amino acids. CDR1 is SNHLY, CDR2 FYNNEI, per germline. The V and J ends lost 10 bases and 8 bases respectively, with 21 bases between them. The CDR3, as DNA: TGTGCCACCATCATAGTTGGGGGTCTCGATGAGCAGTTCTTC. It translates to CATIIVGGLDEQFF.

This chain joins TRBV13 and TRBJ2-7, with D uncertain. Trimming removed 4 bases from V and 6 bases from J, with 13 bases in between. CDR1 PRHDT and CDR2 FYEKMQ come from the germline V gene (reference sequence). CDR3 size: 13 residues. CDR3 in DNA: TGTGCCAGCAGCTCCACCGAATTAGGCGAGCAGTACTTC. This encodes CASSSTELGEQYF. Using reference TRBV13 and TRBJ2-7 for the parts outside the CDR3, the full variable domain is AAGVIQSPRHLIKEKRETATLKCYPIPRHDTVYWYQQGPGQDPQFLISFYEKMQSDKGSIPDRFSAQQFSDYHSELNMSSLELGDSALYFCASSSTELGEQYFGPGTRLTVT.